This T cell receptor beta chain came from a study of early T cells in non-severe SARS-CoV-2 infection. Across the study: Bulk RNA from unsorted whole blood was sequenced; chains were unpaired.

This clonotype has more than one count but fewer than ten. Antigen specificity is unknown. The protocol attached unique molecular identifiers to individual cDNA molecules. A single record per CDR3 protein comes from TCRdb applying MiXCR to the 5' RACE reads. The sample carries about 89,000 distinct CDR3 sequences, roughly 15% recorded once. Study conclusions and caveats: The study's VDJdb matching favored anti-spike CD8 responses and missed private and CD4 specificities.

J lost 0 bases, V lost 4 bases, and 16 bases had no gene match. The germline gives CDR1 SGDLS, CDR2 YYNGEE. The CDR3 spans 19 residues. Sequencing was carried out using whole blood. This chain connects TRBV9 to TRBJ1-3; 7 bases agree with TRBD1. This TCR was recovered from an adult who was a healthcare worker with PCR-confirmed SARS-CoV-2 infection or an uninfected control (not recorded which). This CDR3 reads CASSYGTAGTTGSGNTIYF. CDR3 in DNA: TGTGCCAGCAGCTACGGGACAGCGGGAACAACTGGCTCTGGAAACACCATATATTTT.